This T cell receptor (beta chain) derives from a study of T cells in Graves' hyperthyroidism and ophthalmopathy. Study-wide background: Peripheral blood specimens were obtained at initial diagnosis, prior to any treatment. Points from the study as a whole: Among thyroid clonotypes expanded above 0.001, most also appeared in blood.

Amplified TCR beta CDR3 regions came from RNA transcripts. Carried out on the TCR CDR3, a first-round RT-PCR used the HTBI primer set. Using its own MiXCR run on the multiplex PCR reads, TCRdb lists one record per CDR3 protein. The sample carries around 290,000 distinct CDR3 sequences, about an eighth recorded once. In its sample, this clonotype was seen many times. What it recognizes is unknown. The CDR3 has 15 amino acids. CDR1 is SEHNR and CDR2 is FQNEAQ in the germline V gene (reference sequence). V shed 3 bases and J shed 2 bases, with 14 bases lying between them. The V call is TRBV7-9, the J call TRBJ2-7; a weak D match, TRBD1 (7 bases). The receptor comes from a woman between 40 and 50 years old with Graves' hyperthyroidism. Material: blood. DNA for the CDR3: TGTGCCAGCAGCTTTGGCGGGACAGTTACCTACGAGCAGTACTTC. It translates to CASSFGGTVTYEQYF.